This T cell receptor (beta chain) comes out of a study of technical replicates of blood from several donors. Germline V CDR1 and CDR2: SQVTM, ANQGSEA. Trimming left V 5 bases short and J 6 bases short, with 23 bases between. The CDR3 extends over 15 amino acids. Here immunoSEQ multiplex PCR was the method, and the copy in TCRdb shows in-frame clones only, minus some. Among under 90,000 clones listed, roughly 96% were seen once. The clonotype comes from a human donor in good health. This chain joins TRBV29-1 and TRBJ2-7, with a weak D call TRBD2 (8 bases). Sequencing was done on a sample of T cells isolated from PBMCs. The CDR3 reads CSVTGGTAGHVEQYF. As DNA, the CDR3 is TGCAGCGTTACGGGAGGGACAGCGGGCCATGTCGAGCAGTACTTC.